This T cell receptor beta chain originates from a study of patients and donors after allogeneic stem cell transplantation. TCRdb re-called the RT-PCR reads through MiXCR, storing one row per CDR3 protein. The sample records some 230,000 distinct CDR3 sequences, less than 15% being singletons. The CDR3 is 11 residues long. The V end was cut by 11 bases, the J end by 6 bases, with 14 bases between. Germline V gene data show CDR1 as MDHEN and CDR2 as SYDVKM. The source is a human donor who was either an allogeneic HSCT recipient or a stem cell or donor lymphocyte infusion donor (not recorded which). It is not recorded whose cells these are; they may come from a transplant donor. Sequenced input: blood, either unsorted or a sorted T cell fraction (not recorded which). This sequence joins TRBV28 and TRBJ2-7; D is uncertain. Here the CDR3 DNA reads TGTGCCTTGGGTGTCCCCTCCGAGCAGTACTTC. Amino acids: CALGVPSEQYF.